The 4 T cell receptor beta chains below all came from one sample that was sequenced in a study of Graves' ophthalmopathy and Graves' hyperthyroidism. Using RNA transcripts, the TCR beta CDR3 regions were amplified. The first-round RT-PCR employed HTBI primers together with the Qiagen OneStep RT-PCR kit. A multiplex PCR was then performed as the second round. Via MiXCR, TCRdb re-called the multiplex PCR reads, giving one row per CDR3 protein. The sample records more than 550,000 distinct CDR3 sequences, about two fifths being singletons. The specimen sequenced was peripheral blood. The receptors derive from an adult man with Graves' ophthalmopathy.

This clonotype was detected ten times or more. This sequence joins TRBV29-1 and TRBJ2-7; 12 bases match TRBD2. Per the germline V gene, CDR1 is SQVTM and CDR2 is ANQGSEA. The length of the CDR3 is 14 residues. Losses at the gene ends were 6 bases for V and 3 bases for J; bases not matched to a gene: 6. In DNA, the CDR3 is TGCAGCGTGTCCGGACTAGCGGGATACTACGAGCAGTACTTC. This sequence encodes CSVSGLAGYYEQYF.

This clonotype was seen a handful of times. The V call is TRBV4-3, the J call TRBJ1-2; D is ambiguous. CDR1 is LGHNA, CDR2 YSLEER, per germline. The CDR3 is made up of 14 amino acids. V was shortened by 2 bases and J by 0 bases, with 7 bases between the two germline ends. DNA of the CDR3: TGCGCCAGCAGCCAAACTGCAGCTAACTATGGCTACACCTTC. Translated: CASSQTAANYGYTF.

This clonotype was observed many times. The chain employs TRBV6-1 and TRBJ1-1; 10 bases line up with TRBD1. This CDR3 is built from 14 residues. With 4 bases clipped from V and 3 bases from J, the junction kept 2 bases outside the gene matches. The germline CDR1 and CDR2 sequences are MNHNS and SASEGT. The DNA of the CDR3 is TGTGCCAGCAGTGGACAGGGGGCGTACACTGAAGCTTTCTTT. It specifies CASSGQGAYTEAFF.

In this sample, this clonotype turned up a few times. The chain recombines TRBV4-1 with TRBJ2-5; 8 bases fit TRBD2. Germline V gives CDR1 MGHRA, CDR2 YSYEKL. The CDR3 consists of 15 residues. V lost 5 bases, J lost 4 bases, and 9 bases stayed unmatched. This chain's CDR3 is CASSSSGGAVETQYF. Here the CDR3 DNA reads TGCGCCAGCAGCTCGTCCGGGGGGGCTGTAGAGACCCAGTACTTC.